One T cell receptor beta chain is described in this entry. The sample originates from a study of T-cell memory formation after mild COVID-19. A single record per CDR3 protein comes from TCRdb applying MiXCR to the 5' RACE reads. In the table there are fewer than 350,000 distinct CDR3 sequences, over 7% of which are singletons. The ends were cut back, 4 bases at V and 9 bases at J, with 13 bases in the middle. The germline CDR1 and CDR2 sequences are LGHNA and YSLEER. This CDR3 comprises 13 residues. This receptor was identified in a man aged 18 to 29 who had mild COVID-19 (a few samples of this study predate the infection). Cell type and time point are not known. Material for sequencing was PBMCs or a T cell subset sorted from them (not recorded which). This chain links TRBV4-3 with TRBJ2-4; D may be TRBD1 or TRBD2 (5 bases each). DNA for the CDR3: TGCGCCAGCAGCCCCGAATGGGGGTTCATTCAGTACTTC. Translating it yields CASSPEWGFIQYF.